This entry lists 20 T cell receptor beta chains sequenced from one sample in a study of cytomegalovirus exposure and HLA in healthy donors. Amplification used 60 Vbeta primers and 13 Jbeta primers. The method was immunoSEQ multiplex PCR; TCRdb's version includes in-frame clones alone and lacks a portion of them. Its clone listing holds under 45,000 clones. Material: PBMCs. Receptor source: a male donor in good health and CMV-seronegative.

This CDR3 reads CASSLGQIQETQYF. CDR3 DNA: TGTGCCAGCAGCCTGGGACAGATCCAAGAGACCCAGTACTTC. The genes are TRBV7-6 and TRBJ2-5; TRBD1 matches 7 bases. Trimming at V came to 5 bases and at J to 1 base, leaving 4 bases not matched to a gene. Germline loops: CDR1 SGHVS, CDR2 FNYEAQ. This CDR3 spans 14 amino acids. The variable domain in full, with the rest retrieved from reference TRBV7-6 and TRBJ2-5, is GAGVSQSPRYKVTKRGQDVALRCDPISGHVSLYWYRQALGQGPEFLTYFNYEAQQDKSGLPNDRFSAERPEGSISTLTIQRTEQRDSAMYRCASSLGQIQETQYFGPGTRLLVL.

V usage is TRBV5-1 and J usage is TRBJ1-1, with no clear D. The CDR3 consists of 13 residues. Germline CDR1 SGHRS, CDR2 YFSETQ. V lost 2 bases and J lost 1, with 6 bases in between. The DNA for the CDR3 is TGCGCCAGCAGCTTCTCCCCGAACACTGAAGCTTTCTTT. This encodes CASSFSPNTEAFF.

This chain connects TRBV5-1 to TRBJ2-5; possible D gene TRBD1, 6 bases. TRBJ2-7 explains the end of the DNA better; the J call may be wrong. The CDR3 contains 14 residues. Germline CDR1 is SGHRS and CDR2 is YFSETQ. The CDR3 sequence is CASSLDRDTYEQYF. The CDR3 DNA is TGCGCCAGCAGCTTAGATCGGGACACCTACGAGCAGTACTTC.

The chain has TRBV4-1 and TRBJ2-1, with D perhaps matching TRBD2 (6 bases). V lost 0 bases, J lost 3 bases, and 12 bases lay in between. The CDR3 extends over 16 amino acids. Germline V gene lookup returns CDR1 MGHRA and CDR2 YSYEKL. The CDR3 loop is CASSQDRPGGYNEQFF. The CDR3 DNA sequence: TGCGCCAGCAGCCAAGATCGGCCCGGGGGCTACAATGAGCAGTTCTTC.

Measured by frequency, this clone is large. The chain's CDR3 is CASSTRDSGYTF. The CDR3 region has the DNA TGTGCCAGCAGTACCAGGGACAGTGGCTACACCTTC. The chain couples TRBV27 to TRBJ1-2; 7 bases line up with TRBD1. V lost 5 bases and J lost 7; bases outside the gene matches: 4. The germline CDR1 and CDR2 sequences are MNHEY and SMNVEV (reference sequence). CDR3 length: 12 residues.

V gene TRBV2 combines with J gene TRBJ2-1, with 7 bases lining up with TRBD2. The CDR3 is 15 residues long. Germline V CDR1 and CDR2: SNHLY, FYNNEI. V was pared by 6 bases and J by 8 bases, with 13 bases of the junction left unmatched. The CDR3: CASRMVAGRGDEQFF. The CDR3 DNA follows: TGTGCCAGCAGGATGGTAGCGGGCCGAGGCGATGAGCAGTTCTTC.

The chain links TRBV29-1 to TRBJ1-1, with 7 nucleotides matching TRBD1. Losses at the gene ends were 2 bases for V and 11 bases for J; bases not matched to a gene: 8. The germline V gene encodes CDR1 SQVTM and CDR2 ANQGSEA. This CDR3 comprises 12 residues. The CDR3 loop reads CSVESRGDMAFF. Here the CDR3 DNA reads TGCAGCGTTGAAAGCAGGGGGGATATGGCTTTCTTT.

Regarding this clone: Its ends do not fully match the called genes, so a read error is possible. The rearrangement links TRBV2 to TRBJ1-3, with a tentative D call TRBD1 (6 bases). The CDR3 covers 16 residues. Germline V gene lookup returns CDR1 SNHLY and CDR2 FYNNEI. The CDR3 loop is CASREAQGFSGNTIYF. CDR3 bases: TGTGCCAGCAGGGAAGCACAGGGTTTCTCTGGAAACACCATATATTTT.

The chain carries TRBV5-4 and TRBJ2-7, with TRBD2 as a possible D gene (5 bases). Trimming removed 3 bases at V and 11 bases at J, with 15 bases between. The germline V gene encodes CDR1 SGHNT and CDR2 YYREEE (reference sequence). There are 12 residues in the CDR3. CDR3 residues: CASSSVGGSEYF. The DNA of the CDR3 is TGTGCCAGCAGCTCGGTCGGAGGCAGCGAGTACTTC.

This rearrangement joins TRBV19 to TRBJ2-7, with 11 bases that match TRBD1. Germline CDR1 is LNHDA and CDR2 is SQIVND (reference sequence). The CDR3 sequence is 14 residues long. After removal of 10 bases from V and 2 bases from J, the junction contained 7 bases not matched to a gene. The CDR3 region is CATQPGQGAYEQYF. The DNA for the CDR3 is TGTGCCACCCAACCGGGACAGGGGGCCTACGAGCAGTACTTC.

The CDR3 spells CASSLNLRGGTEAFF. CDR3 sequence (DNA): TGTGCCAGCAGCTTAAATTTACGGGGGGGCACTGAAGCTTTCTTT. The chain recombines TRBV11-2 with TRBJ1-1; D might be TRBD1 (5 bases). CDR1 and CDR2 from the germline V gene are SGHAT and FQNNGV. Trimming pared 2 bases from V and 4 bases from J, leaving 14 bases between. The CDR3 covers 15 residues.

The chain couples TRBV5-1 to TRBJ2-2; 10 bases match TRBD2. Germline loops: CDR1 SGHRS, CDR2 YFSETQ. The length of the CDR3 is 16 residues. The V segment lost 3 bases and the J segment 3 bases; nucleotides outside the gene matches: 5. The CDR3: CASSSGLATYTGELFF. The CDR3 nucleotides are TGCGCCAGCAGCTCGGGACTAGCGACCTACACCGGGGAGCTGTTTTTT.

The gene calls are TRBV5-1 and TRBJ1-2; 7 bases align to TRBD1. CDR3 length equals 14 residues. Per the germline V gene, CDR1 is SGHRS and CDR2 is YFSETQ. V was clipped by 3 bases and J by 2 bases; unmatched bases: 4. CDR3 sequence (DNA): TGCGCCAGCAGCTCCAACAGGGGAAACTATGGCTACACCTTC. Its translation: CASSSNRGNYGYTF.

This chain joins TRBV5-1 and TRBJ1-1; D perhaps matches TRBD1 (5 bases). CDR1 is SGHRS, CDR2 YFSETQ, per germline. CDR3 length: 14 residues. V lost 2 bases to trimming and J lost 1 base, with 9 bases between them. Here the CDR3 reads CASSLSGWNTEAFF. The CDR3 nucleotides read TGCGCCAGCAGCTTATCAGGGTGGAACACTGAAGCTTTCTTT.

The J gene is TRBJ2-1, the V gene TRBV9; D may be TRBD1 (5 bases). V dropped 3 bases and J dropped 4 bases, with 8 bases sitting between them. The CDR3 is 13 amino acids. Germline values: CDR1 SGDLS, CDR2 YYNGEE. In DNA, the CDR3 is TGTGCCAGCAGCGCGACAGATTACAATGAGCAGTTCTTC. Translated, it gives CASSATDYNEQFF.

CDR3 in amino acids: CASSLGQGNEKLFF. The CDR3 DNA follows: TGTGCCAGCAGCCTCGGGCAGGGGAATGAAAAACTGTTTTTT. The V and J genes are TRBV13 and TRBJ1-4, with TRBD1 as a possible D gene (6 bases). CDR3 length equals 14 residues. V was shortened by 5 bases and J by 5 bases, with 12 bases between the two germline ends. Germline lookup yields CDR1 PRHDT and CDR2 FYEKMQ (reference sequence).

The rearrangement links TRBV30 to TRBJ2-7, with 10 bases identical to TRBD2. Trimming at V came to 3 bases and at J to 11 bases, leaving 7 bases not matched to a gene. Germline values: CDR1 GTSNPN, CDR2 SVGIG (reference sequence). The CDR3 has 12 residues. DNA for the CDR3: TGTGCCTGGAGCCTAACTAGCGGGGTAGAGTACTTC. It encodes CAWSLTSGVEYF.

The chain links TRBV2 to TRBJ2-3, with TRBD2 identical over 8 bases. Germline V gene sequence: CDR1 SNHLY, CDR2 FYNNEI. The CDR3 totals 15 residues. J lost 1 base, V lost 6 bases, and 6 bases had no gene match. This chain's CDR3 is CASRFTSGRTDTQYF. The CDR3 nucleotides read TGTGCCAGCAGATTTACTAGCGGTCGCACAGATACGCAGTATTTT. The whole variable domain, filled in from reference TRBV2 and TRBJ2-3, reads EPEVTQTPSHQVTQMGQEVILRCVPISNHLYFYWYRQILGQKVEFLVSFYNNEISEKSEIFDDQFSVERPDGSNFTLKIRSTKLEDSAMYFCASRFTSGRTDTQYFGPGTRLTVL.

The V gene is TRBV9, the J gene TRBJ1-4; TRBD1 is a possible D gene (6 bases). Germline V gene data show CDR1 as SGDLS and CDR2 as YYNGEE. The V end was cut by 7 bases, the J end by 8 bases, with 15 bases between. This CDR3 has 13 residues. The CDR3 sequence: CASAGDKEEKLFF. Written as DNA, the CDR3 is TGTGCCAGCGCGGGGGACAAGGAGGAAAAACTGTTTTTT.

This rearrangement joins TRBV28 to TRBJ1-2; perhaps TRBD1 as D (6 bases). Trimming left V 4 bases short and J 6 bases short, with 15 bases between. Germline V lookup: CDR1 MDHEN, CDR2 SYDVKM. The CDR3 is 14 amino acids. The CDR3 region is CASSWSGDLNGYTF. CDR3 coding DNA: TGTGCCAGCAGTTGGTCAGGGGATCTAAATGGCTACACCTTC.